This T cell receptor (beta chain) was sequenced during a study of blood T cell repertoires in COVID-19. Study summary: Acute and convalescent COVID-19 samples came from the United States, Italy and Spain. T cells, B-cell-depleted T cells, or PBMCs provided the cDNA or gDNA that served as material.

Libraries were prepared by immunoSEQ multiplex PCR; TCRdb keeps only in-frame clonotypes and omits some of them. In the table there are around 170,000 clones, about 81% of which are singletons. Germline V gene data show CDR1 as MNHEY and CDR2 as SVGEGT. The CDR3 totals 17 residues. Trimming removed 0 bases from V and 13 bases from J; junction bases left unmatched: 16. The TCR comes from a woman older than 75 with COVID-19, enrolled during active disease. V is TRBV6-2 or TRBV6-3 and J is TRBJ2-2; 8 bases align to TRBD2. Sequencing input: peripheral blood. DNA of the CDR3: TGTGCCAGCAGTTACTCGATCCCAAGCGGGGGTCCATGGGGGCTGTTTTTT. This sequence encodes CASSYSIPSGGPWGLFF.